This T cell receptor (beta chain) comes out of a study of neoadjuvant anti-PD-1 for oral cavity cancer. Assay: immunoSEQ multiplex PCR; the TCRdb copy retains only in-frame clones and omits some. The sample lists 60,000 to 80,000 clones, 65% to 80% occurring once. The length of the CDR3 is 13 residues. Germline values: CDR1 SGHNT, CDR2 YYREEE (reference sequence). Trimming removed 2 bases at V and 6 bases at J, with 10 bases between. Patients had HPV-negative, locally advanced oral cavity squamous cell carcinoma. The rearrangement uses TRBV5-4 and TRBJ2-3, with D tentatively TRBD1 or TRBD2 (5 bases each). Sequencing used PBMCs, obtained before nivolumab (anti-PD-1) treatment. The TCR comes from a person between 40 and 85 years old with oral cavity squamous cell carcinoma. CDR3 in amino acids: CASSFRETDTQYF. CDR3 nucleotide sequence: TGTGCCAGCAGCTTCAGGGAGACGGATACGCAGTATTTT.